This T cell receptor beta chain was recorded in a study of shared clonotypes between healthy human individuals. Whole-study findings and limits: Memory subsets generally showed lower estimated richness than naive subsets.

Replicate PCRs from sorted subsets contained approximately 190 ng DNA, which is 31,000 or so T cell genomes. In the study's own analysis: Filtering differed because ImmunoSEQ produced junction-only sequences that carried no quality scores. Repertoires were generated with immunoSEQ multiplex PCR, while TCRdb's copy carries only in-frame clones and drops some. V and J calls and clone size follow that table, whereas D and trimming were derived from the DNA. The table includes approximately 810,000 clones, 80% to 95% detected once. The germline gives CDR1 MDHEN, CDR2 SYDVKM. V dropped 4 bases and J dropped 2; count of bases not matched to a gene: 5. The CDR3 is 14 amino acids. With regard to this clone: Its target is unknown.

Naive CD8 isolation took CD45RO-negative cells positively selected for CCR7 and excluded terminally differentiated effector memory CD45RA+ cells. The donor population consisted of healthy HIV-negative adults with no recent acute infections or vaccinations. The sequenced material came from naive CD8+ T cells sorted from blood. The V and J genes are TRBV28 and TRBJ2-7; the match to TRBD1 covers 7 bases. The clonotype comes from a man aged 25 to 40 in good health. The CDR3 DNA follows: TGTGCCAGCAGTTCAGGGGGACCCACCTACGAGCAGTACTTC. This sequence encodes CASSSGGPTYEQYF.